The text below deals with one TCR beta chain. Its antigen is not identified. Per germline, CDR1 SGHAT and CDR2 FQNNGV. Losses at the gene ends were 5 bases for V and 8 bases for J; bases not matched to a gene: 6. The CDR3 covers 15 residues. Amplification used 60 Vbeta primers and 13 Jbeta primers. In the original analysis: There were tens of millions of unique TCR beta chains by a later count, and about 12 million of them were shared. The repertoire was sequenced with immunoSEQ multiplex PCR; TCRdb's copy has only in-frame clones and lacks some. D and trimming were read from the DNA, whereas the V and J calls and clone size are those reported in that table. Here the sample spans roughly 110,000 clones, 67% being singletons. The data belong to a study of cytomegalovirus exposure and HLA in healthy donors. In the study overall: Out of 300 to 500 genotyped donors, roughly 83% belonged to the Caucasian-associated ancestry cluster.

Study results and caveats: Cytomegalovirus-associated TCR beta chains were listed, numbering 150 to 200. Later on, an analysis showed TCR association rates differing by HLA locus, with DRB1 the most and HLA-C the fewest.

Sequenced input: PBMCs. The receptor was isolated from a man between 18 and 35 years old in good health and CMV-seropositive. The rearrangement links TRBV11-2 to TRBJ1-4, with 12 bases aligning to TRBD1. CDR3 residues: CASSRRDRGREKLFF. The CDR3 coding sequence is TGTGCCAGCAGCCGCCGGGACAGGGGGCGGGAAAAACTGTTTTTT.